These T cell receptor beta chains were read from a single sample in a study of cytotoxic CD8 clonotypes in ibrutinib-treated CLL. Some clones are missing from TCRdb's copy, which holds only in-frame ones; the method was immunoSEQ multiplex PCR. The sample has about 310,000 clones; 80% are singletons. Material: PBMCs, obtained before ibrutinib treatment. The receptor set was obtained from a human donor with chronic lymphocytic leukemia. CDR3s include the opening cysteine and the closing phenylalanine or tryptophan. A D gene is named only where the DNA matches it firmly. Where a row states a size, it is once, few, many or the class of an expanded clone; other rows omit it.

v_gene	d_gene	abundance	j_gene	CDR3nt	CDR3aa
TRBV10-1	.	.	TRBJ1-1	TGCGCCAGCAGTGATCGGAACACTGAAGCTTTCTTT	CASSDRNTEAFF
TRBV4-1	TRBD2	.	TRBJ2-7	TGCGCCAGCAGCCAAGAGGCTAGCGGGAGTCCCGGAACATACGAGCAGTACTTC	CASSQEASGSPGTYEQYF
TRBV9	.	.	TRBJ1-4	TGTGCCAGCAGCCCCCGGGGTCTTAATGAAAAACTGTTTTTT	CASSPRGLNEKLFF
TRBV30	.	.	TRBJ1-3	TGTGCCTGGAACAGTGGAGGGGGGAACACCATATATTTT	CAWNSGGGNTIYF
TRBV10-3	.	.	TRBJ2-2	TGTGCCATCAGTGAGTGGTCCCCGGTGAACACCGGGGAGCTGTTTTTT	CAISEWSPVNTGELFF
TRBV14	.	.	TRBJ2-1	TGTGCCAGCAGCCATCCCCACGATAGCGGATCTTACAATGAGCAGTTCTTC	CASSHPHDSGSYNEQFF
TRBV7-2	TRBD1	.	TRBJ1-2	TGTGCCAGCAGCTTAACAGGGGTAGGCTACACCTTC	CASSLTGVGYTF
TRBV2	TRBD2	.	TRBJ2-5	TGTGCCAGCAGTGATATATATCTAGCGGGGGTCCAAGAGACCCAGTACTTC	CASSDIYLAGVQETQYF
TRBV4-1	TRBD1	.	TRBJ1-2	TGCGCCAGCAGCCAAACCTCGACAGGGGGCAACGGCTACACCTTC	CASSQTSTGGNGYTF
TRBV2	.	.	TRBJ1-5	TGTGCCAGCAGTGATCACCGCAATCAGCCCCAGCATTTT	CASSDHRNQPQHF
TRBV28	.	few	TRBJ2-7	TGTGCCAGCAGTTTAGGGGGGGCGGAGGGCTCCTACGAGCAGTACTTC	CASSLGGAEGSYEQYF
TRBV9	.	.	TRBJ2-1	TGTGCCAGCAGCGTAGCTACGGGGAAGTCCTACAATGAGCAGTTCTTC	CASSVATGKSYNEQFF
TRBV28	.	.	TRBJ2-5	TGTGCCAGCAGTTTAAGGGGAAACCAAGAGACCCAGTACTTC	CASSLRGNQETQYF
TRBV7-9	.	.	TRBJ2-1	TGTGCCAGCAGCCCCAGCGGGTCGGATGAGCAGTTCTTC	CASSPSGSDEQFF
TRBV7-2	.	.	TRBJ1-2	TGTGCCAGCAGCCCACGAAGGGACACGGCGGGAGGCTACACCTTC	CASSPRRDTAGGYTF
TRBV13	TRBD2	.	TRBJ2-1	TGTGCCAGCAGCTGGGGACTAGCAGCCGAGCAGTTCTTC	CASSWGLAAEQFF
TRBV19	TRBD1	few	TRBJ1-5	TGTGCCAGTAGGACCCACGGGACAGCTAGCAATCAGCCCCAGCATTTT	CASRTHGTASNQPQHF
TRBV29-1	TRBD2	.	TRBJ2-3	TGCAGCGTTGCGGGACTAGCGGGAAAGGTAACAGATACGCAGTATTTT	CSVAGLAGKVTDTQYF
TRBV9	.	once	TRBJ1-5	TGTGCCAGCAGCGTAGGAACAGGTCGAGGCCAGCCCCAGCATTTT	CASSVGTGRGQPQHF
TRBV18	.	.	TRBJ2-3	TGTGCCAGCTCACCAAGACATGTGGCGGGCGCTGGCACAGATACGCAGTATTTT	CASSPRHVAGAGTDTQYF
TRBV7-9	.	few	TRBJ1-1	TGTGCCAGCAGCCGAGGTGGGGACGGACCTAACGCTGAAGCTTTCTTT	CASSRGGDGPNAEAFF
TRBV27	.	few	TRBJ1-2	TGTGCCAGCGGGGGCGGGCCAAGATCGGTCTATGGCTACACCTTC	CASGGGPRSVYGYTF
TRBV25-1	.	few	TRBJ2-1	TGTGCCAGCAGTGAAACTCATGAGCAGTTCTTC	CASSETHEQFF
TRBV20-1	TRBD1	few	TRBJ1-2	TGCAGTGCTAGAGTGACAGGGGACACCTTC	CSARVTGDTF
TRBV11-1	.	.	TRBJ2-1	TGTGCCAGCAGCTTAGGGCGGGACTATGAGCAGTTCTTC	CASSLGRDYEQFF
TRBV5-1	TRBD2	.	TRBJ2-1	TGCGCCAGCCGGACTCCGGGACTAGCGGCTAATGAGCAGTTCTTC	CASRTPGLAANEQFF
TRBV5-1	.	.	TRBJ2-7	TGCGCCAGCGGGGAGGAGTACGAGCAGTACTTC	CASGEEYEQYF
TRBV19	TRBD1	.	TRBJ1-2	TGTGCCAGCCCCAATTGGGGACAGGAAAACTATGGCTACACCTTC	CASPNWGQENYGYTF
TRBV18	.	.	TRBJ1-2	TGTGCCAGCTCACCGCGGCGTGATTCACGTGGGGACTATGGCTACACCTTC	CASSPRRDSRGDYGYTF
TRBV18	.	.	TRBJ2-2	TGTGCCAGCTCACCGACCGGGACCTATAACACCGGGGAGCTGTTTTTT	CASSPTGTYNTGELFF
TRBV7-2	TRBD2	.	TRBJ2-3	TGTGCCAGCAACTGGGGGGGAGTCTCAGATACGCAGTATTTT	CASNWGGVSDTQYF
TRBV9	.	.	TRBJ2-2	TGTGCCAGCAGCCCGGGAACCGGGGAGCTGTTTTTT	CASSPGTGELFF
TRBV2	TRBD1	once	TRBJ2-7	TGTGCCAGCAGTGAAAGTAGTACAGGGGAAACCGAGCAGTACTTC	CASSESSTGETEQYF
TRBV6-4	.	once	TRBJ2-1	TGTGCCAGCAGTGACCAGGGGGGCTCCTACAATGAGCAGTTCTTC	CASSDQGGSYNEQFF
TRBV19	.	.	TRBJ2-2	TGTGCCAGTAGTAAGACCCCGAACACCGGGGAGCTGTTTTTT	CASSKTPNTGELFF
TRBV6-6	.	.	TRBJ1-2	TGTGCCAGCAGTTACTCCGGCGTGGGAATTTATGGCTACACCTTC	CASSYSGVGIYGYTF
TRBV10-3	TRBD1	many	TRBJ2-7	TGTGCCATCAGGAGGGACAGCTCCTACGAGCAGTACTTC	CAIRRDSSYEQYF
TRBV7-3	TRBD2	.	TRBJ2-1	TGTGCCAGCAGCTTATATGTTAGCGGGAGATGGATAAGCAATGAGCAGTTCTTC	CASSLYVSGRWISNEQFF
TRBV4-3	TRBD1	.	TRBJ1-2	TGCGCCAGCAGCCCGACAGGGGGAGGCTACACCTTC	CASSPTGGGYTF
TRBV4-3	TRBD2	.	TRBJ2-3	TGCGCCAGCAGCCAAGATTGGAGCGGGACCGAGGGAGATACGCAGTATTTT	CASSQDWSGTEGDTQYF
TRBV5-4	TRBD2	.	TRBJ2-5	TGTGCCAGCAGCTTGACTAGCGGGAGTAAAGAGACCCAGTACTTC	CASSLTSGSKETQYF
TRBV7-6	TRBD1	.	TRBJ2-1	TGTGCCAGCAGCTTAGTGGGACAGGGGGTGGATAATGAGCAGTTCTTC	CASSLVGQGVDNEQFF
TRBV30	.	.	TRBJ1-4	TGTGCCTGGAGGTCTTCTGAAAAACTGTTTTTT	CAWRSSEKLFF
TRBV5-1	TRBD2	.	TRBJ2-5	TGCGCCAGCAGCATCGGACTAGCGGGAGAAGAGACCCAGTACTTC	CASSIGLAGEETQYF
TRBV7-2	TRBD2	.	TRBJ2-3	TGTGCCAGCAGCTCGAGACTAGCGGCAAGCACAGATACGCAGTATTTT	CASSSRLAASTDTQYF
TRBV28	TRBD2	once	TRBJ2-2	TGTGCCAGTGCACTAGCGGGAGGAACCGGGGAGCTGTTTTTT	CASALAGGTGELFF
TRBV5-1	.	.	TRBJ2-7	TGCGCCAGCAGCCACAGGGAGAACTACGAGCAGTACTTC	CASSHRENYEQYF
TRBV11-2	.	.	TRBJ2-7	TGTGCCAGCAGCTTAGATGCACCGTCCTACGAGCAGTACTTC	CASSLDAPSYEQYF
TRBV5-5	TRBD1	.	TRBJ1-2	TGTGCCAGCAGCTACGGGACAGGGCTTGTTGGCTATGGCTACACCTTC	CASSYGTGLVGYGYTF
TRBV27	.	.	TRBJ1-5	TGTGCCAGCAGCCCACAGGGCAGTAGCAATCAGCCCCAGCATTTT	CASSPQGSSNQPQHF
TRBV7-8	.	.	TRBJ2-5	TGTGCCAGCAGCCCCCGCTTTCTAGCTTCGGATGAAGAGACCCAGTACTTC	CASSPRFLASDEETQYF
TRBV7-2	.	.	TRBJ2-2	TGTGCCAGCAGCTTAGCTCCCGGGGAGCTGTTTTTT	CASSLAPGELFF
TRBV7-7	.	.	TRBJ2-2	TGTGCTAGCAGACTCAACACCGGGGAGCTGTTTTTT	CASRLNTGELFF
TRBV7-6	TRBD2	.	TRBJ2-1	TGTGCCAGCAGCTTAGCCAGCGGGAGCTCCTACAATGAGCAGTTCTTC	CASSLASGSSYNEQFF
TRBV7-2	.	.	TRBJ2-1	TGTGCCAGCAGCTTAGGGGGATCCTACAATGAGCAGTTCTTC	CASSLGGSYNEQFF
TRBV30	.	.	TRBJ2-3	TGTGCCTGGAGTGAGGGGCCGGGGGATACTAGCACAGATACGCAGTATTTT	CAWSEGPGDTSTDTQYF
TRBV15	.	.	TRBJ2-1	TGTGCCACCAGCAGAGATGGGCTAGCAGTCAATGAGCAGTTCTTC	CATSRDGLAVNEQFF